This T cell receptor (beta chain) is from a study of CD4 T cells in lung cancer. Across the whole study: Tumor and non-adjacent lung came from curative-intent resections for stage I-III non-small cell lung cancer.

The sample holds a few counts of this clone. The germline V gene has CDR1 SGHVS and CDR2 FQNEAQ. This CDR3 has 17 residues. Germline trimming cut 1 base from V and 2 bases from J; bases unmatched to any gene: 5. Repertoires were generated with immunoSEQ multiplex PCR, while TCRdb's copy carries only in-frame clones and drops some. The data contain approximately 9,300 clones, 50% to 75% of them singletons. At least 3 cm from the malignant lesion, non-adjacent lung tissue was taken from the same resection. The V and J genes are TRBV7-8 and TRBJ2-4, with 10 bases lining up with TRBD2. Sequenced material: normal lung tissue taken away from the tumor. The sequence derives from a man aged 60-69 years with non-small cell lung cancer. The CDR3 here is CASSLGASGSTKNIQYF. The CDR3 region has the DNA TGTGCCAGCAGCTTAGGGGCTAGCGGGAGCACCAAAAACATTCAGTACTTC. The whole variable domain, filled in from reference TRBV7-8 and TRBJ2-4, reads GAGVSQSPRYKVAKRGQDVALRCDPISGHVSLFWYQQALGQGPEFLTYFQNEAQLDKSGLPSDRFFAERPEGSVSTLKIQRTQQEDSAVYLCASSLGASGSTKNIQYFGAGTRLSVL.